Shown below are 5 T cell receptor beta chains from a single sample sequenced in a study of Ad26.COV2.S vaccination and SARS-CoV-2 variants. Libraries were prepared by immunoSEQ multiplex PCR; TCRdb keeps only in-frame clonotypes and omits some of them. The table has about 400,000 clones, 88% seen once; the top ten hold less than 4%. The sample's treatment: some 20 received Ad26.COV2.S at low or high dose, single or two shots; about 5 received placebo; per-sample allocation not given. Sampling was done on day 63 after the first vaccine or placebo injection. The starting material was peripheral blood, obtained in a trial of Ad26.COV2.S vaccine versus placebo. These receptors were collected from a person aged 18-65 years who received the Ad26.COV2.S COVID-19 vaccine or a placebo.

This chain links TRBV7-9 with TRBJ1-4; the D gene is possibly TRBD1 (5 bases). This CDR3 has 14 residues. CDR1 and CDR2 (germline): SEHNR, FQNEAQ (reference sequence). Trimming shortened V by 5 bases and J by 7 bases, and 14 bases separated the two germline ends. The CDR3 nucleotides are TGTGCCAGCAGCCCCGCAGGGAGGGGTGAAAAACTGTTTTTT. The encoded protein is CASSPAGRGEKLFF.

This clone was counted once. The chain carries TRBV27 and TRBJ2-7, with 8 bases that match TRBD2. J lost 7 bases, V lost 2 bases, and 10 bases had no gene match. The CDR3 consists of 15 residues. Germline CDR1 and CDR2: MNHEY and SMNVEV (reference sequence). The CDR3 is CASSLTGGGGLEQYF. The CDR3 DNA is TGTGCCAGCAGTTTAACGGGGGGGGGCGGATTGGAGCAGTACTTC.

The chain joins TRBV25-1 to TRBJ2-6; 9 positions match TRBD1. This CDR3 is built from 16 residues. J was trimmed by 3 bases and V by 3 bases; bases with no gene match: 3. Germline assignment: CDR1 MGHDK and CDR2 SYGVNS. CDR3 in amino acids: CASSEDRGYGANVLTF. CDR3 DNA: TGTGCCAGCAGTGAGGACAGGGGATATGGGGCCAACGTCCTGACTTTC.

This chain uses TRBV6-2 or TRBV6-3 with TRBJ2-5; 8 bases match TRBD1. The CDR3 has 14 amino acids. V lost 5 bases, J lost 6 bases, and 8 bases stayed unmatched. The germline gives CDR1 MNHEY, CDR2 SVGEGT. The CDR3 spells CASSPDRAGKTQYF. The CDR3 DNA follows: TGTGCCAGCAGTCCGGACAGGGCTGGGAAGACCCAGTACTTC.

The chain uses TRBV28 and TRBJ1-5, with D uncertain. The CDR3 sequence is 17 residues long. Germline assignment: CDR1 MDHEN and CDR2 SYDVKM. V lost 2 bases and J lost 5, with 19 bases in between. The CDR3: CASSLRGFKGPHQPQHF. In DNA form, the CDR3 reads TGTGCCAGCAGTTTACGGGGTTTCAAAGGGCCCCATCAGCCCCAGCATTTT.